The 30 T cell receptor beta chains below all came from one sample that was sequenced in a study of shared clonotypes between healthy human individuals. TCRdb's table, derived via immunoSEQ multiplex PCR, lists solely in-frame clones and lacks some. The sample lists 950,000 to 1,200,000 clones, roughly 80% seen once, with almost 0.9% in the top ten. Sequencing was carried out using memory CD4+ T cells from PBMCs. Subset here: CD45RA-negative fraction. These receptors all stem from a man aged 18-30 years in good health. Some clones in this sample may be carry-over from other donors' samples.

The chain joins TRBV6-5 to TRBJ1-1; D gene unclear. This CDR3 region has 14 residues. Trimming cost V 8 bases and J 3 bases, with 16 bases left between them. The V gene's germline CDR1 is MNHEY and CDR2 SVGAGI. The DNA of the CDR3 is TGTGCCAGCGCCCTATGGCAGACCCACACTGAAGCTTTCTTT. Translating it yields CASALWQTHTEAFF.

This rearrangement joins TRBV12-2 to TRBJ2-7; the D call in the table, TRBD2, was not verified against the DNA. TRBV12-2 is a pseudogene locus. CDR3 size: 12 residues. The CDR3 reads CASRLAEDEQYF. The CDR3 coding sequence is TGTGCAAGTCGCTTAGCGGAGGACGAGCAGTACTTC.

V usage is TRBV7-8 and J usage is TRBJ2-3; TRBD1 agrees at 7 bases. From germline, CDR1 is SGHVS and CDR2 FQNEAQ. J was trimmed by 4 bases and V by 6 bases; bases with no gene match: 16. This CDR3 comprises 17 residues. The chain's CDR3 is CASSFAPGQTAADTQYF. In DNA form, the CDR3 reads TGTGCCAGCAGTTTCGCCCCGGGACAGACTGCAGCAGATACGCAGTATTTT.

The rearrangement links TRBV5-1 to TRBJ2-2; D unresolved. With 1 base removed from V and 5 bases from J, the gap between germline ends came to 9 bases. Germline V gives CDR1 SGHRS, CDR2 YFSETQ. CDR3 length equals 14 residues. The CDR3 DNA follows: TGCGCCAGCAGCTTGTATTTTACGACCGGGGAGCTGTTTTTT. The encoded protein is CASSLYFTTGELFF.

The genes are TRBV29-1 and TRBJ1-1; TRBD1 matches at 7 bases. The CDR3 has 13 amino acids. Per germline, CDR1 SQVTM and CDR2 ANQGSEA. V shed 7 bases, J shed 1 base, and the junction held 6 bases outside the gene matches. The CDR3 DNA reads as TGCAGCGCCAACCGGGACAGGAACACTGAAGCTTTCTTT. Translation gives CSANRDRNTEAFF.

In regard to this clone: A junction end diverges from the germline sequence, so it may reflect a read error. This chain links TRBV5-1 with TRBJ2-7; 8 bases are shared with TRBD2. The germline V gene has CDR1 SGHRS and CDR2 YFSETQ. The CDR3 has 15 residues. DNA for the CDR3: TGCGCCAGCAGCTTCCCACGGGAGGGGTCCTATGAGCAGTACTTC. Translated, it gives CASSFPREGSYEQYF.

This chain uses TRBV7-2 with TRBJ2-1, with 10 bases identical to TRBD2. The CDR3 has 15 residues. The V gene end was trimmed by 4 bases and the J gene end by 4 bases; junction bases not matched to a gene: 4. Looked up from germline, CDR1 is SGHTA and CDR2 is FQGNSA. CDR3 in amino acids: CASSSQTSGYNEQFF. CDR3 bases: TGTGCCAGCAGCTCGCAGACTAGCGGGTACAATGAGCAGTTCTTC.

This rearrangement joins TRBV4-1 to TRBJ2-7; D unresolved. The germline gives CDR1 MGHRA, CDR2 YSYEKL. V shed 1 base and J shed 3 bases, with 10 bases lying between them. This CDR3 has 14 residues. The CDR3 coding sequence is TGCGCCAGCAGCCAAGTGGCCGGCATCTACGAGCAGTACTTC. Encoded protein: CASSQVAGIYEQYF.

V and J are TRBV4-1 and TRBJ2-1; 10 nucleotides agree with TRBD2. Germline V lookup: CDR1 MGHRA, CDR2 YSYEKL. Trimming removed 3 bases from V and 2 bases from J; junction bases left unmatched: 4. This CDR3 has 16 residues. For the CDR3, the DNA is TGCGCCAGCAGCCAGACCGGGACTAGCGCCTACAATGAGCAGTTCTTC. Its protein product is CASSQTGTSAYNEQFF.

The chain has TRBV28 and TRBJ1-1; D unresolved. V shed 1 base and J shed 7 bases, with 10 bases lying between them. This CDR3 has 13 amino acids. Germline CDR1 MDHEN, CDR2 SYDVKM. The CDR3 region is CASSLFGQIEAFF. The CDR3 nucleotides are TGTGCCAGCAGTTTATTTGGGCAGATTGAAGCTTTCTTT.

The chain couples TRBV5-4 to TRBJ1-2, with D maybe TRBD1 (5 bases). The germline V and J ends were trimmed by 5 bases and 3 bases, with 17 bases remaining between them. The V gene's germline CDR1 is SGHNT and CDR2 YYREEE (reference sequence). The CDR3 is made up of 15 amino acids. The CDR3 nucleotides are TGTGCCAGCAGTTCTCCCGACAGAACTTACTATGGCTACACCTTC. It codes for CASSSPDRTYYGYTF.

This clone occurred a few times. The chain recombines TRBV5-1 with TRBJ1-1, with TRBD1 as a possible D gene (5 bases). CDR1 is SGHRS, CDR2 YFSETQ, per germline. CDR3 length equals 15 residues. Trimming removed 1 base at V and 1 base at J, with 11 bases between. CDR3 sequence reads: CASSLIPDKNTEAFF. CDR3 nucleotides: TGCGCCAGCAGCTTGATACCGGACAAGAACACTGAAGCTTTCTTT.

This chain uses TRBV10-3 with TRBJ1-2; D remains ambiguous. The V gene lost 7 bases and the J gene lost 7 bases, with 13 bases spanning the gap. The germline V gene has CDR1 ENHRY and CDR2 SYGVKD. This CDR3 comprises 12 residues. The DNA for the CDR3 is TGTGCCATCAATGGGAGGGTCTCTGGCTACACCTTC. Its protein is CAINGRVSGYTF.

The rearrangement links TRBV5-6 to TRBJ2-3; 13 bases map to TRBD2. This CDR3 is built from 17 residues. V shed 0 bases and J 4 bases; nucleotides not matched to a gene: 5. Germline V CDR1 and CDR2: SGHDT, YYEEEE. The CDR3 region is CASSLGATSGRPDTQYF. The CDR3 DNA is TGTGCCAGCAGCTTGGGCGCGACTAGCGGGAGGCCAGATACGCAGTATTTT.

The gene calls are TRBV27 and TRBJ2-1, with 8 bases aligning to TRBD2. The CDR3 totals 19 residues. V lost 0 bases to trimming and J lost 5 bases; unmatched junction nucleotides: 15. The germline V gene encodes CDR1 MNHEY and CDR2 SMNVEV (reference sequence). The CDR3 reads CASSLSPWRGLAGHNEQFF. The CDR3 region has the DNA TGTGCCAGCAGTTTATCGCCCTGGCGGGGGCTAGCGGGCCACAATGAGCAGTTCTTC.

This chain connects TRBV29-1 to TRBJ2-7; perhaps TRBD1 as D (5 bases). CDR3 length: 14 amino acids. The germline CDR1 and CDR2 sequences are SQVTM and ANQGSEA. Trimming stripped 1 base from V and 7 bases from J, with 17 bases between. The CDR3 loop is CSVEGGLSTTEQYF. In nucleotides, the CDR3 is TGCAGCGTTGAAGGGGGCTTGTCTACTACTGAGCAGTACTTC.

The chain recombines TRBV15 with TRBJ2-7, with 9 nucleotides matching TRBD2. The V gene's germline CDR1 is LNHNV and CDR2 YYDKDF (reference sequence). V was pared by 0 bases and J by 5 bases, with 14 bases of the junction left unmatched. This CDR3 comprises 18 residues. The CDR3 region has the DNA TGTGCCACCAGCAGAGAGATCCCTAGCGGGACCGGGAACCACGAGCAGTACTTC. It codes for CATSREIPSGTGNHEQYF. Combining the CDR3 with reference TRBV15 and TRBJ2-7 gives the whole variable domain DAMVIQNPRYQVTQFGKPVTLSCSQTLNHNVMYWYQQKSSQAPKLLFHYYDKDFNNEADTPDNFQSRRPNTSFCFLDIRSPGLGDTAMYLCATSREIPSGTGNHEQYFGPGTRLTVT.

The chain employs TRBV30 and TRBJ1-1; a weak D match, TRBD1 (5 bases). Trimming left V 4 bases short and J 3 bases short, with 12 bases between. The CDR3 extends over 13 amino acids. Germline-derived CDR1 and CDR2 are GTSNPN and SVGIG (reference sequence). The CDR3 loop is CAWIAGVYTEAFF. CDR3 bases: TGTGCCTGGATCGCGGGGGTGTACACTGAAGCTTTCTTT.

The chain recombines TRBV13 with TRBJ2-4; the D call may be TRBD1 or TRBD2 (5 bases each). In germline, CDR1 is PRHDT, CDR2 FYEKMQ (reference sequence). The CDR3 consists of 14 residues. V was clipped by 5 bases and J by 3 bases, with 11 bases between them. The CDR3: CASSLGTVKNIQYF. The CDR3 region has the DNA TGTGCCAGCAGCCTGGGGACGGTCAAAAACATTCAGTACTTC.

This chain connects TRBV7-6 to TRBJ2-5; a possible D gene is TRBD1 (6 bases). Trimming stripped 1 base from V and 5 bases from J, with 17 bases between. CDR3 length equals 16 residues. From germline, CDR1 is SGHVS and CDR2 FNYEAQ. The CDR3: CASSLVGPTGAETQYF. CDR3 in DNA: TGTGCCAGCAGCTTAGTGGGGCCGACAGGCGCCGAGACCCAGTACTTC.

This clone has just a few counts. The chain uses TRBV30 and TRBJ2-5; D ambiguous. Trimming removed 4 bases at V and 5 bases at J, with 11 bases between. Germline V gene data show CDR1 as GTSNPN and CDR2 as SVGIG (reference sequence). The CDR3 runs to 12 residues. The CDR3 DNA sequence: TGTGCCTGGACGATTGGGGTGGAGACCCAGTACTTC. It is translated as CAWTIGVETQYF.

The chain combines TRBV9 with TRBJ2-2, with TRBD1 identical over 8 bases. In germline, CDR1 is SGDLS, CDR2 YYNGEE. V lost 4 bases to trimming and J lost 0 bases; unmatched junction nucleotides: 5. This CDR3 is 16 amino acids long. CDR3 bases: TGTGCCAGCAGCCCCCGACAGGGGACGAACACCGGGGAGCTGTTTTTT. As protein: CASSPRQGTNTGELFF.

This sequence joins TRBV18 and TRBJ2-7; unclear D gene. The CDR3 spans 13 residues. The V gene lost 5 bases and the J gene lost 2 bases, with 10 bases spanning the gap. Germline CDR1 is KGHSH and CDR2 is LQKENI. For the CDR3, the DNA is TGTGCCAGCTCATCTTCGCAGGCCTACGAGCAGTACTTC. This sequence encodes CASSSSQAYEQYF.

Details on this clone: The junction does not match germline at one end; this may be a read error. The same CDR3 arises from other DNA sequences in this sample as well. The chain couples TRBV4-3 to TRBJ2-3; D remains ambiguous. The CDR3 consists of 17 residues. Germline V gene lookup returns CDR1 LGHNA and CDR2 YSLEER. The chain's CDR3 is CASSQGPRRPALDTQYF. The CDR3 nucleotides read TGCGCCAGCAGTCAAGGTCCCCGCAGACCGGCATTAGATACGCAGTATTTT.

In this sample, this clone turned up a few times. The chain combines TRBV7-3 with TRBJ2-6; D remains ambiguous. Germline V CDR1 and CDR2: SGHTA, FQGTGA. CDR3 length: 16 residues. The V end lost 5 bases, the J end lost 2 bases, and 13 bases lay between the germline ends. CDR3 region: CASSPDGLAGANVLTF. CDR3 sequence (DNA): TGTGCCAGCAGCCCCGACGGTCTCGCTGGGGCCAACGTCCTGACTTTC. Complete variable domain (other parts from reference TRBV7-3 and TRBJ2-6): GAGVSQTPSNKVTEKGKYVELRCDPISGHTALYWYRQSLGQGPEFLIYFQGTGAADDSGLPNDRFFAVRPEGSVSTLKIQRTERGDSAVYLCASSPDGLAGANVLTFGAGSRLTVL.

This chain joins TRBV20-1 and TRBJ2-7, with TRBD2 as a possible D gene (6 bases). With 5 bases removed from V and 7 bases from J, the gap between germline ends came to 9 bases. The CDR3 consists of 10 residues. Germline values: CDR1 DFQATT, CDR2 SNEGSKA (reference sequence). The CDR3 DNA follows: TGCAGTGCTCCCCGGGAGGAGCAGTACTTC. It codes for CSAPREEQYF.

This clone has only one observation. The chain recombines TRBV4-3 with TRBJ2-6, with a weak D call TRBD1 (5 bases). V shed 4 bases and J shed 1 base, with 23 bases lying between them. CDR1 LGHNA and CDR2 YSLEER come from the germline V gene. The CDR3 loop spans 20 amino acids. This chain's CDR3 is CASSPRLVPGPFSGANVLTF. The CDR3 coding sequence is TGCGCCAGCAGCCCCCGCCTCGTACCAGGGCCTTTTTCTGGGGCCAACGTCCTGACTTTC.

The J gene is TRBJ1-4, the V gene TRBV2; D unresolved. Trimming shortened V by 7 bases and J by 0 bases, and 9 bases separated the two germline ends. Germline V gene sequence: CDR1 SNHLY, CDR2 FYNNEI. This CDR3 comprises 14 residues. CDR3 bases: TGTGCCAGCATTTATGGCCCAACTAATGAAAAACTGTTTTTT. It yields the protein CASIYGPTNEKLFF. Based on the CDR3 plus reference TRBV2 and TRBJ1-4, the full variable domain is EPEVTQTPSHQVTQMGQEVILRCVPISNHLYFYWYRQILGQKVEFLVSFYNNEISEKSEIFDDQFSVERPDGSNFTLKIRSTKLEDSAMYFCASIYGPTNEKLFFGSGTQLSVL.

Here the CDR3 reads CASSDRGSGNTIYF. DNA of the CDR3: TGTGCCAGCAGTGACAGGGGATCTGGAAACACCATATATTTT. The chain employs TRBV2 and TRBJ1-3; D may be TRBD1 (6 bases). The CDR3 spans 14 residues. Germline values: CDR1 SNHLY, CDR2 FYNNEI. V dropped 3 bases and J dropped 1 base, with 7 bases sitting between them.

The chain links TRBV14 to TRBJ2-5; possible D gene TRBD2, 5 bases. Germline CDR1 is SGHDN and CDR2 is FVKESK. The V and J ends lost 5 bases and 5 bases respectively, with 18 bases between them. The CDR3 has 15 residues. The CDR3 nucleotides are TGTGCCAGCAGCAAAGGTGGCAGGACGGGGGAGACCCAGTACTTC. It codes for CASSKGGRTGETQYF.